These T cell receptor beta chains were read from a single sample in a study of Ad26.COV2.S vaccination and SARS-CoV-2 variants. Measured with immunoSEQ multiplex PCR; TCRdb has only the in-frame clones, and not every one. This sample has 120,000 to 150,000 clones, with 80% to 90% found just once. The input for sequencing was peripheral blood, taken after recovery from COVID-19. These receptor sequences come from a human donor who had recovered from COVID-19. Both conserved end residues are part of each CDR3. A D gene is named only where the DNA matches it firmly. The size entry is marked missing in some rows and otherwise reads once, few, many or a size class.

j_gene: TRBJ1-2; v_gene: TRBV6-5; d_gene: NA; len: 14; abundance: NA; CDR3aa: CASSYGGGNYGYTF; CDR3nt: TGTGCCAGCAGTTACGGGGGAGGTAACTATGGCTACACCTTC
j_gene: TRBJ1-4; v_gene: TRBV7-2; d_gene: NA; len: 14; abundance: NA; CDR3aa: CASNRAGANEKLFF; CDR3nt: TGTGCCAGCAACAGGGCAGGGGCTAATGAAAAACTGTTTTTT
j_gene: TRBJ2-7; v_gene: TRBV19; d_gene: NA; len: 12; abundance: NA; CDR3aa: CASSYGSYEQYF; CDR3nt: TGTGCCAGTAGTTATGGGTCCTACGAGCAGTACTTC
j_gene: TRBJ1-1; v_gene: TRBV18; d_gene: NA; len: 16; abundance: NA; CDR3aa: CASSRDRMWGNTEAFF; CDR3nt: TGTGCCAGCTCAAGAGACAGGATGTGGGGCAACACTGAAGCTTTCTTT
j_gene: TRBJ1-5; v_gene: TRBV28; d_gene: NA; len: 15; abundance: NA; CDR3aa: CASSFIDSGNQPQHF; CDR3nt: TGTGCCAGCAGTTTTATCGACAGTGGCAATCAGCCCCAGCATTTT
j_gene: TRBJ2-1; v_gene: TRBV28; d_gene: NA; len: 15; abundance: NA; CDR3aa: CASSSPDPRGNEQFF; CDR3nt: TGTGCCAGCAGTTCACCTGACCCCCGGGGAAATGAGCAGTTCTTC
j_gene: TRBJ1-2; v_gene: TRBV5-1; d_gene: NA; len: 14; abundance: NA; CDR3aa: CASSLGTVIGGYTF; CDR3nt: TGCGCCAGCAGCTTGGGGACAGTTATTGGTGGCTACACCTTC
j_gene: TRBJ1-1; v_gene: TRBV27; d_gene: NA; len: 15; abundance: NA; CDR3aa: CASPRGRERNTEAFF; CDR3nt: TGTGCCAGCCCACGCGGACGGGAGAGGAACACTGAAGCTTTCTTT
j_gene: TRBJ2-1; v_gene: TRBV9; d_gene: TRBD1; len: 15; abundance: NA; CDR3aa: CASSAKGAKSNEQFF; CDR3nt: TGTGCCAGCAGCGCTAAGGGGGCGAAGAGCAATGAGCAGTTCTTC
j_gene: TRBJ1-5; v_gene: TRBV28; d_gene: NA; len: 13; abundance: NA; CDR3aa: CASSPTLSQPQHF; CDR3nt: TGTGCCAGCAGCCCCACCCTGAGTCAGCCCCAGCATTTT
j_gene: TRBJ1-1; v_gene: TRBV12-3/TRBV12-4; d_gene: NA; len: 11; abundance: NA; CDR3aa: CASSSNTEAFF; CDR3nt: TGTGCCAGCAGTTCGAACACTGAAGCTTTCTTT
j_gene: TRBJ2-7; v_gene: TRBV6-5; d_gene: NA; len: 15; abundance: few; CDR3aa: CASSRGEPSSYEQYF; CDR3nt: TGTGCCAGCAGTAGGGGGGAACCTAGCTCCTACGAGCAGTACTTC
j_gene: TRBJ1-6; v_gene: TRBV11-2; d_gene: TRBD1; len: 17; abundance: NA; CDR3aa: CASSGRQGRYLRSPLHF; CDR3nt: TGTGCCAGCAGCGGCCGACAGGGGCGCTATCTTCGCTCACCCCTCCACTTT
j_gene: TRBJ2-5; v_gene: TRBV9; d_gene: NA; len: 14; abundance: NA; CDR3aa: CASSVAGSKETQYF; CDR3nt: TGTGCCAGCAGCGTAGCTGGCAGCAAAGAGACCCAGTACTTC
j_gene: TRBJ2-1; v_gene: TRBV7-2; d_gene: NA; len: 15; abundance: NA; CDR3aa: CASSASRGLYNEQFF; CDR3nt: TGTGCCAGCAGCGCTTCCCGCGGGTTGTACAATGAGCAGTTCTTC
j_gene: TRBJ2-4; v_gene: TRBV7-6; d_gene: NA; len: 15; abundance: few; CDR3aa: CASSLEVLAKNIQYF; CDR3nt: TGTGCCAGCAGCTTAGAAGTTCTAGCCAAAAACATTCAGTACTTC
j_gene: TRBJ1-2; v_gene: TRBV6-2/TRBV6-3; d_gene: NA; len: 13; abundance: once; CDR3aa: CASSSTDPYGYTF; CDR3nt: TGTGCCAGCAGTTCGACAGATCCCTATGGCTACACCTTC
j_gene: TRBJ1-3; v_gene: TRBV5-1; d_gene: NA; len: 14; abundance: NA; CDR3aa: CASSLSEAGNTIYF; CDR3nt: TGCGCCAGCAGCCTCTCAGAGGCTGGAAACACCATATATTTT
j_gene: TRBJ1-2; v_gene: TRBV7-2; d_gene: NA; len: 14; abundance: NA; CDR3aa: CASTPLIGRDGYTF; CDR3nt: TGTGCCAGCACGCCTTTAATTGGAAGGGACGGCTACACCTTC
j_gene: TRBJ2-7; v_gene: TRBV11-2; d_gene: TRBD1; len: 16; abundance: once; CDR3aa: CASSLARGQGSYEQYF; CDR3nt: TGTGCCAGCAGCTTAGCTAGGGGACAGGGGTCCTACGAGCAGTACTTC
j_gene: TRBJ2-3; v_gene: TRBV7-9; d_gene: TRBD2; len: 17; abundance: NA; CDR3aa: CASSLAGLAGAGDTQYF; CDR3nt: TGTGCCAGCAGCTTAGCAGGACTAGCGGGGGCTGGAGATACGCAGTATTTT
j_gene: TRBJ1-4; v_gene: TRBV10-3; d_gene: TRBD1; len: 14; abundance: NA; CDR3aa: CAISEEQGAEVLFF; CDR3nt: TGTGCCATCAGCGAAGAACAGGGGGCGGAGGTGCTGTTTTTT
j_gene: TRBJ2-3; v_gene: TRBV4-1; d_gene: NA; len: 14; abundance: NA; CDR3aa: CASERVRGGDTQYF; CDR3nt: TGCGCCAGCGAAAGAGTGCGGGGAGGAGATACGCAGTATTTT
j_gene: TRBJ2-7; v_gene: TRBV5-1; d_gene: NA; len: 13; abundance: few; CDR3aa: CASSLGPAYEQYF; CDR3nt: TGCGCCAGCAGCTTGGGTCCAGCCTACGAGCAGTACTTC
j_gene: TRBJ1-2; v_gene: TRBV4-3; d_gene: NA; len: 14; abundance: NA; CDR3aa: CASSLDRDNYGYTF; CDR3nt: TGCGCCAGCAGCCTGGACAGAGATAACTATGGCTACACCTTC
j_gene: TRBJ2-3; v_gene: TRBV5-1; d_gene: TRBD1; len: 15; abundance: many; CDR3aa: CASPRTGTGTDTQYF; CDR3nt: TGCGCCAGCCCCCGGACAGGGACGGGCACAGATACGCAGTATTTT
j_gene: TRBJ1-1; v_gene: TRBV19; d_gene: TRBD1; len: 15; abundance: NA; CDR3aa: CASSITGTDVFEAFF; CDR3nt: TGTGCCAGTAGTATAACCGGGACAGACGTTTTTGAAGCTTTCTTT
j_gene: TRBJ1-2; v_gene: TRBV29-1; d_gene: TRBD1; len: 14; abundance: NA; CDR3aa: CSAMTGGLNYGYTF; CDR3nt: TGCAGCGCAATGACAGGGGGCCTTAACTATGGCTACACCTTC
j_gene: TRBJ1-2; v_gene: TRBV29-1; d_gene: TRBD1; len: 10; abundance: NA; CDR3aa: CSADRGGYTF; CDR3nt: TGCAGCGCAGACAGGGGAGGCTACACCTTC
j_gene: TRBJ2-2; v_gene: TRBV5-4; d_gene: NA; len: 14; abundance: NA; CDR3aa: CASTDSLLNGELFF; CDR3nt: TGTGCCAGCACCGACTCGCTTCTCAACGGGGAGCTGTTTTTT
j_gene: TRBJ2-4; v_gene: TRBV28; d_gene: TRBD1; len: 15; abundance: NA; CDR3aa: CASTTPGDRKNIQYF; CDR3nt: TGTGCCAGCACCACCCCTGGGGACAGGAAAAACATTCAGTACTTC
j_gene: TRBJ1-2; v_gene: TRBV7-9; d_gene: NA; len: 14; abundance: NA; CDR3aa: CASSLSAVMYGYTF; CDR3nt: TGTGCCAGCAGCTTATCTGCCGTTATGTATGGCTACACCTTC
j_gene: TRBJ2-7; v_gene: TRBV4-2; d_gene: NA; len: 15; abundance: NA; CDR3aa: CASSQAPGSSYEQYF; CDR3nt: TGTGCCAGCAGCCAAGCCCCGGGGTCCTCCTACGAGCAGTACTTC
j_gene: TRBJ1-2; v_gene: TRBV7-2; d_gene: NA; len: 14; abundance: NA; CDR3aa: CASSLLTRERGYTF; CDR3nt: TGTGCCAGCAGCTTGTTAACAAGGGAGAGGGGCTACACCTTC
j_gene: TRBJ1-2; v_gene: TRBV15; d_gene: NA; len: 16; abundance: NA; CDR3aa: CATSTNVGGETYGYTF; CDR3nt: TGTGCCACCAGCACCAACGTGGGGGGGGAGACCTATGGCTACACCTTC
j_gene: TRBJ2-2; v_gene: TRBV7-2; d_gene: TRBD2; len: 19; abundance: NA; CDR3aa: CASSLVGLLAGGNTGELFF; CDR3nt: TGTGCCAGCAGCTTAGTAGGGTTGCTAGCGGGGGGAAACACCGGGGAGCTGTTTTTT
j_gene: TRBJ1-5; v_gene: TRBV9; d_gene: NA; len: 19; abundance: NA; CDR3aa: CASSVAIRAPGAGNQPQHF; CDR3nt: TGTGCCAGCAGCGTAGCCATCCGGGCCCCGGGAGCGGGCAATCAGCCCCAGCATTTT
j_gene: TRBJ1-1; v_gene: TRBV6-5; d_gene: NA; len: 15; abundance: once; CDR3aa: CASSLSGTGGTEAFF; CDR3nt: TGTGCCAGCAGCCTTTCCGGGACCGGGGGAACTGAAGCTTTCTTT
j_gene: TRBJ1-3; v_gene: TRBV5-5; d_gene: NA; len: 15; abundance: few; CDR3aa: CASSSGSRSGNTIYF; CDR3nt: TGTGCCAGCAGTTCGGGGAGCCGCTCTGGAAACACCATATATTTT
j_gene: TRBJ2-2; v_gene: TRBV6-2/TRBV6-3; d_gene: NA; len: 16; abundance: once; CDR3aa: CASSYSGLPRPGELFF; CDR3nt: TGTGCCAGCAGTTACTCGGGACTCCCTCGCCCCGGGGAGCTGTTTTTT
j_gene: TRBJ2-7; v_gene: TRBV28; d_gene: NA; len: 11; abundance: once; CDR3aa: CASSPSTEQYF; CDR3nt: TGTGCCAGCAGTCCCTCGACCGAGCAGTACTTC
j_gene: TRBJ1-6; v_gene: TRBV25-1; d_gene: NA; len: 13; abundance: NA; CDR3aa: CARDSGSYSPLHF; CDR3nt: TGTGCCCGGGACTCCGGGAGTTATTCACCCCTCCACTTT
j_gene: TRBJ1-6; v_gene: TRBV28; d_gene: NA; len: 14; abundance: NA; CDR3aa: CASSLAGPNSPLHF; CDR3nt: TGTGCCAGCAGTTTAGCCGGACCGAATTCACCCCTCCACTTT
j_gene: TRBJ2-3; v_gene: TRBV9; d_gene: NA; len: 14; abundance: NA; CDR3aa: CASSPRGLRDTQYF; CDR3nt: TGTGCCAGCAGCCCCCGGGGGCTAAGAGATACGCAGTATTTT
j_gene: TRBJ2-1; v_gene: TRBV7-9; d_gene: TRBD1; len: 17; abundance: NA; CDR3aa: CASRPKQGGRGDNEQFF; CDR3nt: TGTGCCAGCAGACCCAAACAGGGGGGCAGGGGAGACAATGAGCAGTTCTTC
j_gene: TRBJ1-2; v_gene: TRBV7-9; d_gene: TRBD1; len: 16; abundance: NA; CDR3aa: CASSLPTAGGFYGYTF; CDR3nt: TGTGCCAGCAGCCTACCGACGGCAGGGGGATTCTATGGCTACACCTTC
j_gene: TRBJ1-3; v_gene: TRBV6-9; d_gene: NA; len: 8; abundance: once; CDR3aa: CASRGGHF; CDR3nt: TGTGCCAGCAGGGGGGGACATTTT
j_gene: TRBJ2-1; v_gene: TRBV4-1; d_gene: TRBD2; len: 14; abundance: once; CDR3aa: CASSREGGFDEQFF; CDR3nt: TGCGCCAGCAGCCGAGAGGGAGGGTTCGATGAGCAGTTCTTC
j_gene: TRBJ2-7; v_gene: TRBV6-2/TRBV6-3; d_gene: TRBD1; len: 15; abundance: few; CDR3aa: CASSYSGQESYEQYF; CDR3nt: TGTGCCAGCAGTTACTCGGGACAGGAATCCTACGAGCAGTACTTC
j_gene: TRBJ1-1; v_gene: TRBV6-2/TRBV6-3; d_gene: NA; len: 14; abundance: NA; CDR3aa: CASSYSLENTEAFF; CDR3nt: TGTGCCAGCAGTTACTCATTGGAGAACACTGAAGCTTTCTTT
j_gene: TRBJ1-5; v_gene: TRBV19; d_gene: TRBD1; len: 14; abundance: NA; CDR3aa: CASSRRDRDQPQHF; CDR3nt: TGTGCCAGTAGTAGAAGGGACAGGGATCAGCCCCAGCATTTT
j_gene: TRBJ2-1; v_gene: TRBV28; d_gene: NA; len: 16; abundance: NA; CDR3aa: CASSTSGLASYNEQFF; CDR3nt: TGTGCCAGCAGTACCTCCGGGCTAGCGTCCTACAATGAGCAGTTCTTC
j_gene: TRBJ2-7; v_gene: TRBV7-6; d_gene: TRBD1; len: 14; abundance: NA; CDR3aa: CASSFGDRTYEQYF; CDR3nt: TGTGCCAGCAGCTTTGGGGACAGGACTTACGAGCAGTACTTC
j_gene: TRBJ1-1; v_gene: TRBV27; d_gene: NA; len: 13; abundance: once; CDR3aa: CASSLTENTEAFF; CDR3nt: TGTGCCAGCAGCCTGACAGAGAACACTGAAGCTTTCTTT
j_gene: TRBJ2-3; v_gene: TRBV30; d_gene: NA; len: 13; abundance: NA; CDR3aa: CAWSVGVGEAQYF; CDR3nt: TGTGCCTGGAGTGTTGGGGTAGGAGAGGCGCAGTATTTT
j_gene: TRBJ2-7; v_gene: TRBV6-2/TRBV6-3; d_gene: TRBD1; len: 15; abundance: NA; CDR3aa: CASSYTGQGVGEQYF; CDR3nt: TGTGCCAGCAGTTACACGGGACAGGGGGTTGGCGAGCAGTACTTC
j_gene: TRBJ2-7; v_gene: TRBV14; d_gene: TRBD2; len: 16; abundance: once; CDR3aa: CASSQDGLAGSYEQYF; CDR3nt: TGTGCCAGCAGCCAAGATGGGCTAGCGGGGAGCTACGAGCAGTACTTC
j_gene: TRBJ2-5; v_gene: TRBV21-1; d_gene: NA; len: 14; abundance: NA; CDR3aa: CASSKIQAMETQYF; CDR3nt: TGTGCCAGCAGCAAAATCCAGGCAATGGAGACCCAGTACTTC
j_gene: TRBJ1-2; v_gene: TRBV7-8; d_gene: NA; len: 12; abundance: few; CDR3aa: CASSLSNYGYTF; CDR3nt: TGTGCCAGCAGCTTGAGCAACTATGGCTACACCTTC
j_gene: TRBJ2-1; v_gene: TRBV6-8; d_gene: TRBD2; len: 13; abundance: NA; CDR3aa: CASEGLAGDEQFF; CDR3nt: TGTGCCAGCGAGGGACTAGCGGGGGATGAGCAGTTCTTC